This TCR beta chain was found in a study of vaccination and CD4 T cells after COVID-19. Across the study: The convalescents included six males and four females, and among them two were Hispanic while seven were Caucasian. SARS-CoV-2, HCoV-NL63, HCoV-OC43 and HCoV-229E supplied the overlapping spike peptides used to stimulate cells.

Trimming pared 5 bases from V and 3 bases from J, leaving 17 bases between. Germline CDR1 SGHTA, CDR2 FQGNSA. The CDR3 has 15 amino acids. Documented treatment: roughly 10-day PBMC culture with coronavirus spike peptide pools or control peptides (ViraFEST assay). Findings and caveats of the study: The appearance of a median roughly 89% of reactive clones in convalescent patients occurred only post-vaccination.

Points on this clonotype: Its target is unknown.

Cultured CD4+ T-cell DNA underwent Oncomine TCR Beta short-read sequencing. One entry per CDR3 protein results from TCRdb running MiXCR on the PCR reads. The repertoire has 15,000 to 20,000 distinct CDR3 sequences, 55% to 60% of them found once; the top ten carry 9% to 10%. The sequences come from CD4+ T cells from blood, cultured in vitro, collected after SARS-CoV-2 vaccination. The source is a human donor who had recovered from COVID-19. This sequence joins TRBV7-2 and TRBJ2-7; D possibly corresponds to TRBD2 (6 bases). The CDR3 nucleotides are TGTGCCAGCAGCCCAGACCGGACTACACACTACGAGCAGTACTTC. Translated: CASSPDRTTHYEQYF.